The 14 T cell receptor beta chains below come from one sample, sequenced in a study of CD8+CD57+ T cells in acquired aplastic anemia. Genomic DNA acted as the template from which TCR beta VDJ combination and CDR3 sequence profiling were carried out. One entry per CDR3 protein results from TCRdb running MiXCR on the reads. The data contain 150,000 to 200,000 distinct CDR3 sequences, approximately 46% of them singletons. Sequencing input: sorted CD4+, CD8+, or CD8+CD57+ T cells (not recorded which) from PBMCs. Receptors were obtained from a human donor in good health.

This clonotype occurred many times. The rearrangement uses TRBV7-9 and TRBJ2-3, with 8 nucleotides matching TRBD2. V gave up 5 bases and J gave up 2 bases; unmatched junction bases: 12. Looked up from germline, CDR1 is SEHNR and CDR2 is FQNEAQ (reference sequence). This CDR3 contains 17 residues. The CDR3 DNA is TGTGCCAGCAGCCGGGGGGGGGCGGGCGCACTCACAGATACGCAGTATTTT. This encodes CASSRGGAGALTDTQYF. Variable domain in full (rest from reference TRBV7-9 and TRBJ2-3): DTGVSQNPRHKITKRGQNVTFRCDPISEHNRLYWYRQTLGQGPEFLTYFQNEAQLEKSRLLSDRFSAERPKGSFSTLEIQRTEQGDSAMYLCASSRGGAGALTDTQYFGPGTRLTVL.

This clonotype was seen at least ten times. One end of the junction is discordant with germline, which a read error may explain. The V gene is TRBV5-4, the J gene TRBJ1-1; D perhaps matches TRBD1 (5 bases). Germline CDR1 reads SGHNT; CDR2 reads YYREEE (reference sequence). The CDR3 is made up of 13 amino acids. The CDR3 coding sequence is TGCGCCAGCAGCAAACAGGTGGGCACTGAAGCTTTCTTT. Protein product: CASSKQVGTEAFF.

This clonotype has more than one count but fewer than ten. This chain links TRBV18 with TRBJ2-5; D perhaps matches TRBD1 (6 bases). CDR1 and CDR2 (germline): KGHSH, LQKENI. Trimming shortened V by 3 bases and J by 5 bases, and 16 bases separated the two germline ends. The CDR3 has 15 amino acids. CDR3 coding DNA: TGTGCCAGCTCACCTACACAGGGCAATTCGGAGACCCAGTACTTC. This encodes CASSPTQGNSETQYF.

V and J are TRBV15 and TRBJ2-3; tentatively, D is TRBD1 (6 bases). V dropped 5 bases and J dropped 2 bases, with 11 bases sitting between them. Germline lookup yields CDR1 LNHNV and CDR2 YYDKDF (reference sequence). The CDR3 is made up of 14 amino acids. As DNA, the CDR3 is TGTGCCACCAGCTCCGGACAGAACACAGATACGCAGTATTTT. This sequence encodes CATSSGQNTDTQYF.

In its sample, this clonotype was seen many times. The CDR3 coding sequence is TGTGCCAGCAGCCAAGTGGTTAGCAATCAGCCCCAGCATTTT. It yields the protein CASSQVVSNQPQHF. The chain uses TRBV3-1 and TRBJ1-5; D uncertain. CDR1 and CDR2 (germline): LGHDT, YNNKEL (reference sequence). The CDR3 covers 14 residues. V was pared by 1 base and J by 0 bases, with 4 bases between.

V gene TRBV10-1 combines with J gene TRBJ2-3; TRBD1 agrees at 10 bases. Germline assignment: CDR1 WNHNN and CDR2 SYGVQD (reference sequence). The V gene end was trimmed by 6 bases and the J gene end by 4 bases; junction bases not matched to a gene: 4. This CDR3 has 14 residues. The CDR3 protein is CASRTGGSADTQYF. The DNA of the CDR3 is TGCGCCAGCAGGACAGGGGGCTCGGCAGATACGCAGTATTTT.

In this sample, this clonotype turned up many times. The chain links TRBV7-2 to TRBJ2-3; D is possibly TRBD2 (5 bases). V shed 4 bases and J shed 4 bases, with 9 bases lying between them. The CDR3 runs 13 residues. In germline, CDR1 is SGHTA, CDR2 FQGNSA. DNA of the CDR3: TGTGCCAGCAGCTCGAGGGTTTCAGATACGCAGTATTTT. It specifies CASSSRVSDTQYF.

The gene calls are TRBV25-1 and TRBJ2-7; D assignment may be TRBD1 or TRBD2 (5 bases each). The CDR3 has 16 residues. CDR1 and CDR2 from the germline V gene are MGHDK and SYGVNS. Trimming shortened V by 6 bases and J by 5 bases, and 23 bases separated the two germline ends. The CDR3 sequence is CASSSLFRGSQHEQYF. The CDR3 DNA reads TGTGCCAGCAGCTCGCTCTTCCGGGGCAGCCAGCACGAGCAGTACTTC.

The V and J genes are TRBV28 and TRBJ2-1, with 13 bases fitting TRBD2. Per the germline V gene, CDR1 is MDHEN and CDR2 is SYDVKM. This CDR3 spans 15 amino acids. J lost 8 bases, V lost 5 bases, and 6 bases had no gene match. This CDR3 is CASSTGTSGAYEQFF. CDR3 in DNA: TGTGCCAGCAGTACGGGGACTAGCGGGGCTTATGAGCAGTTCTTC.

In this sample, this clonotype turned up many times. The gene calls are TRBV6-6 and TRBJ1-1, with D unclear. Germline V lookup: CDR1 MNHNY, CDR2 SVGAGI (reference sequence). V was shortened by 1 base and J by 2 bases, with 5 bases between the two germline ends. The CDR3 is made up of 13 amino acids. CDR3 amino acids: CASSYLGNTEAFF. CDR3 nucleotide sequence: TGTGCCAGCAGTTACTTGGGAAACACTGAAGCTTTCTTT.

This rearrangement joins TRBV15 to TRBJ1-2; weak D call: TRBD1 (6 bases). Trimming left V 1 base short and J 0 bases short, with 9 bases between. Germline V CDR1 and CDR2: LNHNV, YYDKDF (reference sequence). CDR3 size: 15 residues. The CDR3 coding sequence is TGTGCCACCAGCAGAGGGGGGACAACTAACTATGGCTACACCTTC. This gives the protein CATSRGGTTNYGYTF.

This clonotype was found a few times. The chain uses TRBV24-1 and TRBJ2-3; possibly TRBD1 for D (5 bases). CDR1 and CDR2 (germline): KGHDR, SFDVKD. This CDR3 has 15 amino acids. Trimming shortened V by 1 base and J by 2 bases, and 9 bases separated the two germline ends. The CDR3 nucleotides are TGTGCCACCAGTGATTTCTTAGGGGACACAGATACGCAGTATTTT. Translation gives CATSDFLGDTDTQYF.

The chain carries TRBV14 and TRBJ2-3; possible D gene TRBD1, 6 bases. The germline V and J ends were trimmed by 1 base and 2 bases, with 7 bases remaining between them. Germline V gene lookup returns CDR1 SGHDN and CDR2 FVKESK. This CDR3 has 14 amino acids. In nucleotides, the CDR3 is TGTGCCAGCAGCCAAGCAGGGGTCACAGATACGCAGTATTTT. This gives the protein CASSQAGVTDTQYF.

This clonotype has a count of ten or more. The V and J genes are TRBV20-1 and TRBJ1-6; D unclear. V was cut by 3 bases and J by 7 bases, with 16 bases left in between. The CDR3 is 15 amino acids. Germline lookup yields CDR1 DFQATT and CDR2 SNEGSKA (reference sequence). CDR3 coding DNA: TGCAGTGCTAGTACGGGCGTAAGCTTAAATTCACCCCTCCACTTT. This encodes CSASTGVSLNSPLHF.